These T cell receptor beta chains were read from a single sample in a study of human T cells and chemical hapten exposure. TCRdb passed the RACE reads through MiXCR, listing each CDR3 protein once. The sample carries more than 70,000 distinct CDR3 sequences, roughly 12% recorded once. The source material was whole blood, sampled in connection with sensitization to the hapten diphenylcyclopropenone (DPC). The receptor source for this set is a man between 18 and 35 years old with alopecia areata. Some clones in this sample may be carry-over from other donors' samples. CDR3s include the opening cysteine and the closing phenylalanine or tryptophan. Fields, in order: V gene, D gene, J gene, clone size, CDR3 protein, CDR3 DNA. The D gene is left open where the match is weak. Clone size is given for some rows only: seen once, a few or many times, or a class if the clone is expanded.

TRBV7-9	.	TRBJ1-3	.	CASSLSGGPGNTIYF	TGTGCCAGCAGCTTATCCGGGGGGCCCGGAAACACCATATATTTT
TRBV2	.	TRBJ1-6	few	CASHEGPGMNNSPLHF	TGTGCCAGCCACGAGGGCCCAGGGATGAATAATTCACCCCTCCACTTT
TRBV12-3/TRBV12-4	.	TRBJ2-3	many	CASRQTTDTQYF	TGTGCCAGCAGGCAGACCACAGATACGCAGTATTTT
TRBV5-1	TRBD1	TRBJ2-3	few	CASSLLGQGSTDTQYF	TGCGCCAGCAGCTTGTTGGGACAGGGAAGCACAGATACGCAGTATTTT
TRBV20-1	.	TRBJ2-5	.	CSARGPSAGQETQYF	TGCAGTGCTAGAGGTCCTTCGGCTGGCCAAGAGACCCAGTACTTC
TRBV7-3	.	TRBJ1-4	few	CASSLDRRGEKLFF	TGTGCCAGCAGCTTAGACAGGCGAGGTGAAAAACTGTTTTTT
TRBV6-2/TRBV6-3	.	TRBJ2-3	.	CASSLRGFTQYF	TGTGCCAGCAGCCTCAGGGGTTTTACGCAGTATTTT
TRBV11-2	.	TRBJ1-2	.	CASRQTGRRNGYTF	TGTGCCAGCAGACAGACAGGCCGAAGGAATGGCTACACCTTC
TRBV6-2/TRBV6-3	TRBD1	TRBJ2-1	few	CASTRGDRGHDEQFF	TGTGCCAGCACCCGTGGGGACAGGGGTCACGATGAGCAGTTCTTC
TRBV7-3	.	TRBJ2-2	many	CASSLTGQANTGELFF	TGTGCCAGCAGCTTAACGGGACAAGCGAACACCGGGGAGCTGTTTTTT
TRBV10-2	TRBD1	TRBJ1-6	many	CASSSRDRMGRSSYNSPLHF	TGCGCCAGCAGTTCAAGGGACAGGATGGGTCGGAGCTCCTATAATTCACCCCTCCACTTT
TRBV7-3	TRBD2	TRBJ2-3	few	CASSPLSGGTDTQYF	TGTGCCAGCAGCCCTCTGAGCGGGGGCACAGATACGCAGTATTTT
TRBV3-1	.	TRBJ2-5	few	CASSQAAAQETQYF	TGTGCCAGCAGCCAAGCGGCAGCCCAAGAGACCCAGTACTTC
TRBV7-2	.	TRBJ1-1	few	CASSTRDGRGPEAFF	TGTGCCAGCAGCACACGGGACGGGAGAGGCCCTGAAGCTTTCTTT
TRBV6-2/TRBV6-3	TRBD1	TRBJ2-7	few	CASSYLTGTYEQYF	TGTGCCAGCAGTTATCTGACAGGGACCTACGAGCAGTACTTC
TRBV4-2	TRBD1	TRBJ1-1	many	CASSQDGQGMNTEAFF	TGTGCCAGCAGCCAAGATGGACAGGGGATGAACACTGAAGCTTTCTTT
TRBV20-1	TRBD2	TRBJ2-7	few	CSASLRLAEIEQYF	TGCAGTGCTAGCCTGAGACTAGCGGAGATCGAGCAGTACTTC
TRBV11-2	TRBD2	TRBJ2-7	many	CASSLVPSGYEQYF	TGTGCCAGCAGCTTAGTTCCTAGCGGCTACGAGCAGTACTTC
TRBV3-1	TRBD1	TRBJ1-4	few	CASSQGWDREKLFF	TGTGCCAGCAGCCAAGGATGGGACAGGGAAAAACTGTTTTTT
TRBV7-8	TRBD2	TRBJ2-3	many	CASSPLAGTDTQYF	TGTGCCAGCAGCCCCCTAGCGGGCACAGATACGCAGTATTTT
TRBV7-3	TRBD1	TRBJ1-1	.	CASSLDRGKTEAFF	TGTGCCAGCAGCTTGGACAGGGGGAAAACTGAAGCTTTCTTT
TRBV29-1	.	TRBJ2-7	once	CSVEDPQQAPYEQYF	TGCAGCGTTGAAGATCCTCAACAGGCCCCCTACGAGCAGTACTTC
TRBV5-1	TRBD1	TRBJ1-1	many	CASSLGDRLPNTEAFF	TGCGCCAGCAGCTTGGGGGACAGACTCCCGAACACTGAAGCTTTCTTT
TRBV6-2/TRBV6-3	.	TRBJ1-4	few	CASSPGNEKLFF	TGTGCCAGCAGCCCGGGGAATGAAAAACTGTTTTTT
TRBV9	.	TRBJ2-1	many	CASSVGPGGRGNINNEQFF	TGTGCCAGCAGCGTAGGCCCCGGGGGGCGGGGCAACATAAACAATGAGCAGTTCTTC
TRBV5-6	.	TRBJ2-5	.	CASSSQGLGETQYF	TGTGCCAGCAGCTCACAGGGTCTGGGAGAGACCCAGTACTTC
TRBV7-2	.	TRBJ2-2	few	CASSWSSGNTGELFF	TGTGCCAGCAGCTGGAGTAGCGGTAACACCGGGGAGCTGTTTTTT
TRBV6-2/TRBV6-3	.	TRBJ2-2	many	CASLESHTGELFF	TGTGCCAGCCTAGAGTCCCACACCGGGGAGCTGTTTTTT
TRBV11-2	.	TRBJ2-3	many	CASTRAPTDTQYF	TGTGCCAGCACCCGGGCGCCCACAGATACGCAGTATTTT
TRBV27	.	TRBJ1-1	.	CASSLNLWTEAFF	TGTGCCAGCAGTTTAAATCTCTGGACTGAAGCTTTCTTT
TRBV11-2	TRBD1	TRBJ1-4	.	CASSLGQGLGNEKLFF	TGTGCCAGCAGCCTCGGACAGGGGTTGGGGAATGAAAAACTGTTTTTT
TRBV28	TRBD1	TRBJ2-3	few	CAITGVNTDTQYF	TGTGCCATCACAGGGGTGAACACAGATACGCAGTATTTT
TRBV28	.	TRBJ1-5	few	CASSFGPQPQHF	TGTGCCAGCAGTTTTGGTCCCCAGCCCCAGCATTTT
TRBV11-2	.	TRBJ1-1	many	CASSLGARGWTEAFF	TGTGCCAGCAGCTTAGGGGCCCGTGGGTGGACTGAAGCTTTCTTT
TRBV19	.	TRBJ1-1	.	CASTPPYGNTEAFF	TGTGCCAGTACCCCTCCTTACGGGAACACTGAAGCTTTCTTT
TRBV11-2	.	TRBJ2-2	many	CASSFRVGNTGELFF	TGTGCCAGCAGCTTTAGAGTTGGGAACACCGGGGAGCTGTTTTTT
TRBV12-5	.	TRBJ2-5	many	CASGLDSDKETQYF	TGTGCTAGTGGTTTGGATAGCGATAAAGAGACCCAGTACTTC
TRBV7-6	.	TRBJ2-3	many	CASSLVSRLSTDTQYF	TGTGCCAGCAGCTTAGTGTCGCGGTTAAGCACAGATACGCAGTATTTT
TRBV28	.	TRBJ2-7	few	CASISQGPYEQYF	TGTGCCAGCATCTCCCAGGGACCCTACGAGCAGTACTTC
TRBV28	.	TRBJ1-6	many	CASSLRRSDSPLHF	TGTGCCAGCAGTTTACGACGATCGGATTCACCCCTCCACTTT
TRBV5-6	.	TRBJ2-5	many	CASSFRGGQETQYF	TGTGCCAGCAGCTTTCGGGGCGGTCAAGAGACCCAGTACTTC
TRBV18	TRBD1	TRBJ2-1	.	CASSPRDRVGSYNEQFF	TGTGCCAGCTCACCACGGGACAGGGTTGGGTCCTACAATGAGCAGTTCTTC
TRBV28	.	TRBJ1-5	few	CASSLNQPQHF	TGTGCCAGCAGTTTAAATCAGCCCCAGCATTTT
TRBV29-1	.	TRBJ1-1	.	CSVVKDRRRRENTEAFF	TGCAGCGTTGTTAAGGATCGCCGGCGAAGGGAGAACACTGAAGCTTTCTTT
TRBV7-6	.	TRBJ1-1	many	CATFEDLNTEAFF	TGTGCCACTTTCGAGGATTTGAACACTGAAGCTTTCTTT
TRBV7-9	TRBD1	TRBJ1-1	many	CASSVQGSETEAFF	TGTGCCAGCAGCGTACAGGGGAGTGAAACTGAAGCTTTCTTT
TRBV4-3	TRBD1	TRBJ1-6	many	CASSQDGGTGYLPLHF	TGCGCCAGCAGCCAAGATGGAGGGACAGGGTATTTACCCCTCCACTTT
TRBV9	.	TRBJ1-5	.	CASSVGTPGQPQHF	TGTGCCAGCAGCGTAGGCACGCCGGGTCAGCCCCAGCATTTT
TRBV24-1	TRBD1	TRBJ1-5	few	CATSDRDRGRNQPQHF	TGTGCCACCAGTGACCGGGACAGGGGGCGCAATCAGCCCCAGCATTTT
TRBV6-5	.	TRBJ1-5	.	CASSYSGGNQPQHF	TGTGCCAGCAGTTACTCTGGGGGGAATCAGCCCCAGCATTTT
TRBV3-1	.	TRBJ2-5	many	CASSQVPSGGEETQYF	TGTGCCAGCAGCCAAGTACCGAGCGGCGGGGAAGAGACCCAGTACTTC
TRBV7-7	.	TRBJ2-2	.	CASSRTGGELFF	TGTGCCAGCAGCCGGACGGGCGGGGAGCTGTTTTTT
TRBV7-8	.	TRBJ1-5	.	CASSLGRWQVGNQPQHF	TGTGCCAGCAGCTTAGGACGGTGGCAGGTGGGCAATCAGCCCCAGCATTTT